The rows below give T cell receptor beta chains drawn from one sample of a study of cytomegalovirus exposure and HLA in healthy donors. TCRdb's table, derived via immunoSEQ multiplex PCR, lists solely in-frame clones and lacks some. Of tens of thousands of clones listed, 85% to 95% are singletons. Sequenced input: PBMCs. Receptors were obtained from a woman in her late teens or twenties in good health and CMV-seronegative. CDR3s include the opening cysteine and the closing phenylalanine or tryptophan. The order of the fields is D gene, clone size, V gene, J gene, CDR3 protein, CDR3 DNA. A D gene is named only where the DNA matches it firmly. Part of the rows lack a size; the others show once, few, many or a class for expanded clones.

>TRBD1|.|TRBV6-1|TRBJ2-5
CASPSTGRGETQYF
TGTGCCAGCCCCTCGACAGGGAGAGGGGAGACCCAGTACTTC
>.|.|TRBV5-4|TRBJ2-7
CASSPNAGLTYEQYF
TGTGCCAGCAGCCCGAATGCGGGACTGACCTACGAGCAGTACTTC
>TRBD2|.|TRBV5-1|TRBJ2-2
CASSLGLAGVGTGELFF
TGCGCCAGCAGCTTGGGCCTAGCGGGAGTGGGCACCGGGGAGCTGTTTTTT
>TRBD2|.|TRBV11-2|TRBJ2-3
CASSFQSGRGADTQYF
TGTGCCAGCAGCTTTCAAAGCGGGAGAGGGGCAGATACGCAGTATTTT
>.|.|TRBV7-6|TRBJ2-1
CASSLGSGSTYEQFF
TGTGCCAGCAGCTTAGGGTCTGGGAGTACGTATGAGCAGTTCTTC
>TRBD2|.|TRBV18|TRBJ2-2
CASSPPSLAGGTTGELFF
TGTGCCAGCTCACCACCCTCCCTAGCGGGAGGAACCACCGGGGAGCTGTTTTTT
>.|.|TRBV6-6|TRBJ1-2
CASSYLDSNYGYTF
TGTGCCAGCAGTTACCTTGACAGCAACTATGGCTACACCTTC
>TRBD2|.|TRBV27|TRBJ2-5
CASSSRGTSGRYQETQYF
TGTGCCAGCAGTTCCCGCGGGACTAGCGGGAGGTACCAAGAGACCCAGTACTTC
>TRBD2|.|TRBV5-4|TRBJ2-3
CASSLGTSGSTDTQYF
TGTGCCAGCAGCCTGGGGACTAGCGGGAGCACAGATACGCAGTATTTT
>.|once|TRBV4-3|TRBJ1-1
CASSHTTFDPTGAFF
TGCGCCAGCAGCCACACGACCTTCGACCCGACCGGGGCTTTCTTT
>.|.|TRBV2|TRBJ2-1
CASSSERAPYNEQFF
TGTGCCAGCAGCTCAGAGCGGGCCCCCTACAATGAGCAGTTCTTC
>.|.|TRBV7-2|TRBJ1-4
CASSRRGADEKLFF
TGTGCCAGCAGCCGCCGCGGGGCGGATGAAAAACTGTTTTTT
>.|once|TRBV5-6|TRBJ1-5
CASSLGAAGFRQPQHF
TGTGCCAGCAGCTTGGGGGCGGCAGGGTTCCGTCAGCCCCAGCATTTT
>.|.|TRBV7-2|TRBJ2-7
CASSLATVPRNEQYF
TGTGCCAGCAGCTTAGCGACTGTCCCTCGGAACGAGCAGTACTTC
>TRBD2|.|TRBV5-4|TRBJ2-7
CASSLKAGDNEQYF
TGTGCCAGCAGCTTGAAAGCGGGGGACAACGAGCAGTACTTC
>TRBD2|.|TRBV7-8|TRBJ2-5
CASSPLRAAGGRETQYF
TGTGCCAGCAGCCCGCTTAGAGCCGCGGGGGGGCGAGAGACCCAGTACTTC